Below are 31 T cell receptor beta chains sequenced from a single sample in a study of T cell responses to AZD1222 COVID-19 vaccine (TCRdb year 2021). The time point label here, explained by the study, means: baseline before first vaccination. The method was the immunoSEQ multiplex PCR assay. Here the immuneACCESS table is served through TCRdb, limited to in-frame sequences with V and J called. Missing clones are a known gap in these copies; in checked studies unresolved V genes cover under half, and the rest lacks a known reason. A total of roughly 110,000 clones appear in this sample, about 93% of them only once. The biggest ten clones account for about 20% of the sample. The input for sequencing was peripheral blood, taken on day 0 of AZD1222 vaccination. These receptors came from an adult in good health.

This chain joins TRBV7-2 and TRBJ2-2; no definite D call. CDR3 size: 13 residues. Germline loops: CDR1 SGHTA, CDR2 FQGNSA. Trimming left V 4 bases short and J 2 bases short, with 5 bases between. CDR3 coding DNA: TGTGCCAGCAGCTCTACCAACACCGGGGAGCTGTTTTTT. Translation gives CASSSTNTGELFF.

The chain recombines TRBV6-2 or TRBV6-3 with TRBJ1-6; D is unclear. From germline, CDR1 is MNHEY and CDR2 SVGEGT. V dropped 0 bases and J dropped 9 bases, with 9 bases sitting between them. This CDR3 has 14 amino acids. As DNA, the CDR3 is TGTGCCAGCAGTTACTCGAGTCAACTTTCACCCCTCCACTTT. Its translation: CASSYSSQLSPLHF.

The rearrangement links TRBV19 to TRBJ1-5; D may be TRBD1 (5 bases). V was clipped by 5 bases and J by 0 bases, with 23 bases between them. This CDR3 contains 19 residues. Germline CDR1 is LNHDA and CDR2 is SQIVND (reference sequence). This chain's CDR3 is CASSQAPQGVPYSNQPQHF. The CDR3 coding sequence is TGTGCCAGTAGTCAAGCACCTCAAGGGGTCCCATATAGCAATCAGCCCCAGCATTTT.

CDR3 in amino acids: CTGGALGYTEAFF. CDR3 DNA sequence: TGCACCGGCGGAGCCCTGGGGTACACTGAAGCTTTCTTT. The genes are TRBV29-1 and TRBJ1-1; no clear D gene. CDR1 SQVTM and CDR2 ANQGSEA come from the germline V gene. The CDR3 consists of 13 residues.

The chain recombines TRBV5-8 with TRBJ1-5, with a tentative D call TRBD1 (5 bases). The CDR3 runs to 14 residues. The germline V gene encodes CDR1 SGHTS and CDR2 YDEGEE. The V end lost 3 bases, the J end lost 9 bases, and 16 bases lay between the germline ends. In DNA, the CDR3 is TGTGCCAGCAGCTCAAAAGGGGCCCGGGGGCCCCAGCATTTT. This gives the protein CASSSKGARGPQHF.

This chain connects TRBV7-3 to TRBJ2-2; 9 nucleotides agree with TRBD1. The V gene end was trimmed by 5 bases and the J gene end by 0 bases; junction bases not matched to a gene: 1. CDR1 and CDR2 (germline): SGHTA, FQGTGA. The CDR3 loop spans 15 amino acids. CDR3 DNA: TGTGCCAGCAGCCGACAGGGGGCGAACACCGGGGAGCTGTTTTTT. Protein product: CASSRQGANTGELFF.

The table lists this clone with a count of one. Written as DNA, the CDR3 is TGTGCCAGCAGCTTAAAACTAGCGGGGGATCCCAGCTCCTACAATGAGCAGTTCTTC. This codes for CASSLKLAGDPSSYNEQFF. This rearrangement joins TRBV7-2 to TRBJ2-1; 11 nucleotides line up with TRBD2. The junction had 9 bases not matched to a gene; V was cut back by 2 bases and J by 0 bases. Germline V gene data show CDR1 as SGHTA and CDR2 as FQGNSA. This CDR3 has 19 amino acids.

V gene TRBV2 combines with J gene TRBJ2-2; 7 nucleotides match TRBD1. The CDR3 has 15 amino acids. Germline assignment: CDR1 SNHLY and CDR2 FYNNEI. Trimming cost V 7 bases and J 0 bases; bases outside gene matches: 5. CDR3 coding DNA: TGTGCCAGCACTTCCGGACAGGCGAACACCGGGGAGCTGTTTTTT. The encoded protein is CASTSGQANTGELFF.

This chain uses TRBV20-1 with TRBJ2-5; 11 bases are shared with TRBD2. The trim removed 3 bases at V and 2 bases at J, leaving 8 bases unmatched. The CDR3 contains 16 residues. Germline V lookup: CDR1 DFQATT, CDR2 SNEGSKA (reference sequence). The CDR3 region has the DNA TGCAGTGCTAGTGTTACTAGCGGGGGAGCGCAAGAGACCCAGTACTTC. It specifies CSASVTSGGAQETQYF.

The rearrangement uses TRBV20-1 and TRBJ1-1; TRBD1 is a possible D gene (5 bases). This CDR3 contains 11 residues. Trimming left V 5 bases short and J 4 bases short, with 8 bases between. Germline CDR1 DFQATT, CDR2 SNEGSKA (reference sequence). The CDR3 nucleotides read TGCAGTGCTGGGACGGGCACTGAAGCTTTCTTT. This translates into CSAGTGTEAFF.

This chain connects TRBV5-1 to TRBJ2-7; 13 nucleotides line up with TRBD2. Germline V gene data show CDR1 as SGHRS and CDR2 as YFSETQ. CDR3 length: 14 amino acids. The V segment lost 6 bases and the J segment 3 bases; nucleotides outside the gene matches: 3. CDR3 nucleotides: TGCGCCAGCATGAGGACTAGCGGGAGCTACGAGCAGTACTTC. It translates to CASMRTSGSYEQYF.

This clone has only one observation. The chain joins TRBV6-1 to TRBJ1-3; tentative D call: TRBD1 (6 bases). Trimming left V 3 bases short and J 1 base short, with 10 bases between. This CDR3 spans 15 amino acids. The germline V gene has CDR1 MNHNS and CDR2 SASEGT. The DNA for the CDR3 is TGTGCCAGCAGTGACACGGGGGCTTCTGGAAACACCATATATTTT. It is translated as CASSDTGASGNTIYF.

The rearrangement uses TRBV7-9 and TRBJ2-1, with 14 bases matching TRBD2. The J segment lost 7 bases and the V segment lost 0 bases, leaving 2 bases of the junction unmatched. Germline V gene sequence: CDR1 SEHNR, CDR2 FQNEAQ (reference sequence). This CDR3 is 16 amino acids long. The CDR3 coding sequence is TGTGCCAGCAGCTTAGCGACTAGCGGGGGGGGTAATGAGCAGTTCTTC. This codes for CASSLATSGGGNEQFF. The whole variable domain, filled in from reference TRBV7-9 and TRBJ2-1, reads DTGVSQNPRHKITKRGQNVTFRCDPISEHNRLYWYRQTLGQGPEFLTYFQNEAQLEKSRLLSDRFSAERPKGSFSTLEIQRTEQGDSAMYLCASSLATSGGGNEQFFGPGTRLTVL.

This clone was seen only once. The chain combines TRBV6-1 with TRBJ1-4; D gene uncertain. CDR3 length equals 14 residues. Germline values: CDR1 MNHNS, CDR2 SASEGT. The ends were cut back, 3 bases at V and 7 bases at J, with 12 bases in the middle. The CDR3 DNA reads TGTGCCAGCAGTGAGGAGATGCGGGGTGAAAAACTGTTTTTT. Amino acid sequence: CASSEEMRGEKLFF.

The gene calls are TRBV19 and TRBJ2-5; 8 bases map to TRBD1. The CDR3 loop spans 16 amino acids. Germline V gene lookup returns CDR1 LNHDA and CDR2 SQIVND (reference sequence). J was trimmed by 5 bases and V by 7 bases; bases with no gene match: 15. CDR3 DNA sequence: TGTGCCAGTACCCCAATTTTGGACAGGGTGGTTGAGACCCAGTACTTC. Protein sequence: CASTPILDRVVETQYF.

This clone was found a few times. The chain's CDR3 is CASSLTSNTEAFF. The CDR3 nucleotides are TGTGCCAGCAGCCTGACATCGAACACTGAAGCTTTCTTT. V and J are TRBV5-8 and TRBJ1-1; no clear D. Germline V gene sequence: CDR1 SGHTS, CDR2 YDEGEE. V shed 4 bases and J shed 1 base, with 8 bases lying between them. The CDR3 is made up of 13 amino acids.

The V gene is TRBV15, the J gene TRBJ2-2; D perhaps matches TRBD2 (6 bases). Germline V gene sequence: CDR1 LNHNV, CDR2 YYDKDF (reference sequence). V was shortened by 1 base and J by 5 bases, with 14 bases between the two germline ends. This CDR3 region has 16 residues. The CDR3 nucleotides are TGTGCCACCAGCAGAGTTGGGACTCCAAATACCGGGGAGCTGTTTTTT. It codes for CATSRVGTPNTGELFF.

The V and J genes are TRBV25-1 and TRBJ2-7; TRBD2 matches at 10 bases. The CDR3 is 17 residues long. V lost 6 bases, J lost 7 bases, and 18 bases stayed unmatched. Germline V gene sequence: CDR1 MGHDK, CDR2 SYGVNS. The CDR3 nucleotides are TGTGCCAGCAGCCTTCCTCCAGCGGGGGGGCGCTCGGGTGAGCAGTACTTC. It specifies CASSLPPAGGRSGEQYF.

The V call is TRBV7-2, the J call TRBJ2-2, with a tentative D call TRBD2 (6 bases). Looked up from germline, CDR1 is SGHTA and CDR2 is FQGNSA. The CDR3 has 16 residues. V lost 1 base to trimming and J lost 5 bases, with 14 bases between them. Here the CDR3 reads CASSLERRGRTGELFF. The CDR3 region has the DNA TGTGCCAGCAGCTTAGAACGGCGGGGTAGGACCGGGGAGCTGTTTTTT.

The sample holds one count of this clone. This chain links TRBV25-1 with TRBJ2-6, with D perhaps TRBD1 (6 bases). The CDR3 has 17 residues. CDR1 and CDR2 from the germline V gene are MGHDK and SYGVNS. Trimming pared 3 bases from V and 0 bases from J, leaving 12 bases between. CDR3 in amino acids: CASSEFGRGSGANVLTF. As DNA, the CDR3 is TGTGCCAGCAGTGAGTTCGGCAGGGGCTCTGGGGCCAACGTCCTGACTTTC.

J is TRBJ1-1 and V is TRBV19; D call uncertain. V was shortened by 4 bases and J by 2 bases, with 14 bases between the two germline ends. The CDR3 is 15 amino acids. Germline loops: CDR1 LNHDA, CDR2 SQIVND (reference sequence). CDR3 loop: CASSTPTFFNTEAFF. The CDR3 DNA is TGTGCCAGTAGTACCCCGACCTTTTTTAACACTGAAGCTTTCTTT.

The chain joins TRBV20-1 to TRBJ1-1, with D maybe TRBD1 (5 bases). The CDR3 has 11 amino acids. Germline V gene lookup returns CDR1 DFQATT and CDR2 SNEGSKA (reference sequence). V gave up 5 bases and J gave up 4 bases, with 8 bases separating them. The CDR3 DNA follows: TGCAGTGCTTTGGGGCCCACTGAAGCTTTCTTT. As protein: CSALGPTEAFF.

The CDR3 region is CASSQTRDSIGYTF. In DNA, the CDR3 is TGTGCCAGCAGCCAAACCCGGGACAGTATTGGCTACACCTTC. The V gene is TRBV7-9, the J gene TRBJ1-2, with TRBD1 identical over 7 bases. The V gene end was trimmed by 5 bases and the J gene end by 7 bases; junction bases not matched to a gene: 10. The CDR3 covers 14 residues. The germline V gene has CDR1 SEHNR and CDR2 FQNEAQ (reference sequence).

The chain joins TRBV3-1 (or the pseudogene TRBV3-2) to TRBJ1-3; tentative D call: TRBD1 (6 bases). This CDR3 has 15 residues. The germline V and J ends were trimmed by 3 bases and 4 bases, with 13 bases remaining between them. CDR1 is LGHDT and CDR2 is YNNKEL in the germline V gene (reference sequence). The CDR3 region is CASSQKGGGGNTIYF. CDR3 DNA sequence: TGTGCCAGCAGCCAGAAGGGGGGTGGAGGAAACACCATATATTTT.

The rearrangement joins TRBV19 to TRBJ1-1, with TRBD1 matching over 7 bases. J lost 1 base, V lost 5 bases, and 13 bases had no gene match. The CDR3 is made up of 17 amino acids. The germline V gene has CDR1 LNHDA and CDR2 SQIVND (reference sequence). CDR3 sequence (DNA): TGTGCCAGTAGTCCCTACCTGCGACAGGGAAGGAACACTGAAGCTTTCTTT. The encoded protein is CASSPYLRQGRNTEAFF.

This chain connects TRBV7-2 to TRBJ2-1; a possible D gene is TRBD2 (5 bases). The V and J ends lost 0 bases and 7 bases respectively, with 13 bases between them. The V gene's germline CDR1 is SGHTA and CDR2 FQGNSA. This CDR3 is built from 15 residues. The DNA of the CDR3 is TGTGCCAGCAGCTTAGCACCAGCCACGGGGAATGAGCAGTTCTTC. Its protein is CASSLAPATGNEQFF.

The genes are TRBV19 and TRBJ2-5, with a possible D match to TRBD2 (5 bases). The V gene lost 10 bases and the J gene lost 5 bases, with 23 bases spanning the gap. Germline V CDR1 and CDR2: LNHDA, SQIVND (reference sequence). The length of the CDR3 is 15 residues. CDR3 DNA sequence: TGTGCCACCCTTGGGAGAAAAAAGGCGGTGGAGACCCAGTACTTC. This codes for CATLGRKKAVETQYF.

This clone was seen a few times. The chain links TRBV15 to TRBJ2-7; a possible D gene is TRBD2 (5 bases). The germline V and J ends were trimmed by 0 bases and 6 bases, with 9 bases remaining between them. Germline V CDR1 and CDR2: LNHNV, YYDKDF (reference sequence). The CDR3 spans 13 residues. The CDR3 DNA sequence: TGTGCCACCAGCAGAGAACTAGTTGGCGAGCAGTACTTC. It is translated as CATSRELVGEQYF.

The J gene is TRBJ1-5, the V gene TRBV3-1 (or the pseudogene TRBV3-2), with D hard to call. The CDR3 totals 14 residues. Per the germline V gene, CDR1 is LGHDT and CDR2 is YNNKEL (reference sequence). V was trimmed by 3 bases and J by 8 bases, leaving 14 bases between them. CDR3 sequence: CASSHDTDREPQHF. Written as DNA, the CDR3 is TGTGCCAGCAGCCACGATACCGACCGGGAGCCCCAGCATTTT.

This chain joins TRBV10-3 and TRBJ2-1, with D hard to call. The germline V gene has CDR1 ENHRY and CDR2 SYGVKD. The CDR3 has 11 residues. The V end lost 6 bases, the J end lost 6 bases, and 6 bases lay between the germline ends. The CDR3 sequence is CAIRDFNEQFF. Written as DNA, the CDR3 is TGTGCCATCAGAGACTTCAATGAGCAGTTCTTC.

The chain is built from TRBV5-1 and TRBJ2-7; no reliable D call. There are 16 residues in the CDR3. Germline-derived CDR1 and CDR2 are SGHRS and YFSETQ. Trimming stripped 0 bases from V and 0 bases from J, with 13 bases between. The CDR3, as DNA: TGCGCCAGCAGCTTGGCCATCGGATCGATCTCCTACGAGCAGTACTTC. Translated: CASSLAIGSISYEQYF.